Shown below are 3 T cell receptor beta chains from a single sample sequenced in a study of blood T cell repertoires in COVID-19. Method: immunoSEQ multiplex PCR; TCRdb's copy keeps in-frame clones and lacks some. The table shows under 250,000 clones, with about 86% occurring only once. Sequences were obtained from peripheral blood. All receptors come from a man aged 40-49 years with active or convalescent COVID-19.

Only a few counts were recorded for this clone. The V and J genes are TRBV2 and TRBJ1-6; 7 bases are a match to TRBD1. Germline lookup yields CDR1 SNHLY and CDR2 FYNNEI. The CDR3 covers 15 residues. Trimming removed 5 bases from V and 9 bases from J; junction bases left unmatched: 10. For the CDR3, the DNA is TGTGCCAGCAGTCCCCGGACAGGTTCGGCTTCACCCCTCCACTTT. Its translation: CASSPRTGSASPLHF.

J is TRBJ2-7 and V is TRBV25-1, with 8 bases lining up with TRBD1. Germline loops: CDR1 MGHDK, CDR2 SYGVNS. This CDR3 is 13 amino acids long. V shed 6 bases, J shed 5 bases, and the junction held 6 bases outside the gene matches. The CDR3 sequence is CASSSGDRHEQYF. The CDR3 region has the DNA TGTGCCAGCAGCTCGGGGGACAGGCACGAGCAGTACTTC.

This sequence joins TRBV4-2 and TRBJ1-1, with 10 positions matching TRBD1. The length of the CDR3 is 14 residues. J gave up 5 bases and V 4 bases, and 4 bases lay outside the gene matches. The germline CDR1 and CDR2 sequences are LGHNA and YNFKEQ. The chain's CDR3 is CASSPDRGQTEAFF. The CDR3 region has the DNA TGTGCCAGCAGCCCCGACAGGGGGCAAACTGAAGCTTTCTTT.